These 20 T cell receptor beta chains were sequenced from one sample in a study of metastatic and nonmetastatic thyroid tumors. Prior to thyroid surgery, none of the patients had received any treatment. MiXCR was used by TCRdb to re-call the PCR reads. Seen here are around 64,000 clones, under 5% observed once, and the top ten hold 20% to 25%. The specimen sequenced was blood. These TCRs come from a female donor with papillary thyroid cancer or a benign thyroid nodule (not recorded which). Some clones in this sample may be carry-over from other donors' samples.

This clone was seen many times. The chain uses TRBV6-1 and TRBJ2-3; TRBD2 agrees at 7 bases. Trimming at V came to 0 bases and at J to 6 bases, leaving 9 bases not matched to a gene. Germline V gene data show CDR1 as MNHNS and CDR2 as SASEGT. This CDR3 region has 16 residues. In DNA, the CDR3 is TGTGCCAGCAGTGAAGCGACCAGCGGGATTGGGGATACGCAGTATTTT. Translation gives CASSEATSGIGDTQYF.

A note on this clone: Relative to the germline gene, one junction end is altered; a read error may explain this. V gene TRBV7-2 combines with J gene TRBJ2-2; D is possibly TRBD2 (5 bases). From germline, CDR1 is SGHTA and CDR2 FQGNSA. The CDR3 length is 19 residues. CDR3 nucleotide sequence: TGTGCCAGCAGCTCCATTCAGGTTTTCCTTAGGGATCTCACCGGGGAGCAGTTTTTT. Protein product: CASSSIQVFLRDLTGEQFF. Full variable domain (outside the CDR3, taken from reference TRBV7-2 and TRBJ2-2): GAGVSQSPSNKVTEKGKDVELRCDPISGHTALYWYRQSLGQGLEFLIYFQGNSAPDKSGLPSDRFSAERTGGSVSTLTIQRTQQEDSAVYLCASSSIQVFLRDLTGEQFFGEGSRLTVL.

This clone was picked up many times. The rearrangement links TRBV16 to TRBJ1-5; D remains ambiguous. CDR1 is KGHSY, CDR2 FQNENV, per germline. With 7 bases removed from V and 0 bases from J, the gap between germline ends came to 10 bases. This CDR3 region has 14 residues. The CDR3 sequence is CASTDTNSNQPQHF. CDR3 sequence (DNA): TGTGCCAGCACAGACACAAATAGCAATCAGCCCCAGCATTTT.

This clone was detected ten times or more. The rearrangement links TRBV20-1 to TRBJ2-1, with 8 bases fitting TRBD2. Germline V CDR1 and CDR2: DFQATT, SNEGSKA (reference sequence). The CDR3 totals 17 residues. The J segment lost 0 bases and the V segment lost 5 bases, leaving 12 bases of the junction unmatched. DNA for the CDR3: TGCAGTGCTCCCCAGAGTAGCGGGGCGAGCTCCTACAATGAGCAGTTCTTC. Translating gives CSAPQSSGASSYNEQFF.

There are many counts of this clone. The V and J genes are TRBV20-1 and TRBJ2-1; D possibly corresponds to TRBD2 (6 bases). V lost 3 bases and J 5 bases, leaving 11 bases between the germline ends. Germline V gene lookup returns CDR1 DFQATT and CDR2 SNEGSKA (reference sequence). The CDR3 spans 13 residues. This CDR3 reads CSASLRGNNEQFF. CDR3 nucleotides: TGCAGTGCTAGTTTGCGGGGTAACAATGAGCAGTTCTTC.

The chain combines TRBV6-4 with TRBJ2-1, with 10 positions matching TRBD2. The CDR3 sequence is 15 residues long. Per germline, CDR1 MRHNA and CDR2 SNTAGT. V shed 3 bases, J shed 8 bases, and the junction held 7 bases outside the gene matches. CDR3 sequence reads: CASSELAGGTDEQFF. The DNA of the CDR3 is TGTGCCAGCAGTGAATTAGCGGGAGGAACGGATGAGCAGTTCTTC.

This clone was detected ten times or more. V gene TRBV6-5 combines with J gene TRBJ1-5; the D gene is possibly TRBD1 (5 bases). Trimming cost V 2 bases and J 7 bases, with 9 bases left between them. Germline assignment: CDR1 MNHEY and CDR2 SVGAGI. The CDR3 loop spans 13 amino acids. The CDR3 spells CASSYNRWQPQHF. CDR3 coding DNA: TGTGCCAGCAGTTACAACAGGTGGCAGCCCCAGCATTTT.

This clone has a count of ten or more. CDR3 region: CASSPGTSGGYNEQFF. The CDR3 DNA reads as TGTGCCAGCAGTCCTGGGACTAGCGGGGGGTACAATGAGCAGTTCTTC. The gene calls are TRBV6-1 and TRBJ2-1, with TRBD2 matching 15 bases. The CDR3 runs 16 residues. Trimming at V came to 5 bases and at J to 4 bases, leaving 3 bases not matched to a gene. Germline loops: CDR1 MNHNS, CDR2 SASEGT.

In its sample, this clone was seen many times. This rearrangement joins TRBV5-6 to TRBJ1-2, with a possible D match to TRBD1 (6 bases). V was shortened by 4 bases and J by 8 bases, with 15 bases between the two germline ends. This CDR3 contains 13 residues. CDR1 is SGHDT and CDR2 is YYEEEE in the germline V gene. The CDR3 sequence is CASSPVGAGGYTF. The DNA of the CDR3 is TGTGCCAGCAGCCCCGTGGGGGCCGGGGGCTACACCTTC.

In this sample, this clone turned up many times. V is TRBV9 and J is TRBJ2-7; TRBD1 aligns across 12 bases. The CDR3 runs to 15 residues. Germline V lookup: CDR1 SGDLS, CDR2 YYNGEE. The J segment lost 3 bases and the V segment lost 4 bases, leaving 5 bases of the junction unmatched. The CDR3 bases are TGTGCCAGCAGCCCGGGGACAGGGGGCTTCTACGAGCAGTACTTC. Translating gives CASSPGTGGFYEQYF. Using reference TRBV9 and TRBJ2-7 for the parts outside the CDR3, the full variable domain is DSGVTQTPKHLITATGQRVTLRCSPRSGDLSVYWYQQSLDQGLQFLIQYYNGEERAKGNILERFSAQQFPDLHSELNLSSLELGDSALYFCASSPGTGGFYEQYFGPGTRLTVT.

This clone was counted many times. The chain combines TRBV24-1 with TRBJ2-1, with D possibly TRBD2 on 5 matching bases. CDR1 is KGHDR, CDR2 SFDVKD, per germline. The CDR3 extends over 14 amino acids. V lost 6 bases and J 7 bases, leaving 15 bases between the germline ends. CDR3 DNA sequence: TGTGCCACCAGTACGTCTCAAAGGAGGAATGAGCAGTTCTTC. Its translation: CATSTSQRRNEQFF.

The genes are TRBV2 and TRBJ1-1; D is unresolved. Germline assignment: CDR1 SNHLY and CDR2 FYNNEI. V was cut by 4 bases and J by 0 bases, with 9 bases left in between. The CDR3 length is 14 residues. CDR3: CASSALWVNTEAFF. The CDR3 bases are TGTGCCAGCAGTGCTCTGTGGGTGAACACTGAAGCTTTCTTT.

The chain links TRBV6-1 to TRBJ2-7, with a weak D call TRBD1 (5 bases). CDR3 length: 14 amino acids. V lost 6 bases and J 6 bases, leaving 18 bases between the germline ends. Germline CDR1 is MNHNS and CDR2 is SASEGT. In nucleotides, the CDR3 is TGTGCCAGCAGAATGACAGCCATGGTTCCCGAGCAGTACGTC. Translation: CASRMTAMVPEQYV.

This clone was detected many times. The chain joins TRBV2 to TRBJ1-1; TRBD1 might be the D (5 bases). This CDR3 region has 14 residues. CDR1 is SNHLY and CDR2 is FYNNEI in the germline V gene. Deletions cut 6 bases from V and 7 bases from J, with 18 bases between. As DNA, the CDR3 is TGTGCCAGCAGCGGGCAGGGCGGAACTAATGAAGCTTTCTTT. This encodes CASSGQGGTNEAFF. Drawing the rest from reference TRBV2 and TRBJ1-1, the complete variable domain is EPEVTQTPSHQVTQMGQEVILRCVPISNHLYFYWYRQILGQKVEFLVSFYNNEISEKSEIFDDQFSVERPDGSNFTLKIRSTKLEDSAMYFCASSGQGGTNEAFFGQGTRLTVV.

This clone has ten or more counts. The V gene is TRBV18, the J gene TRBJ2-2; weak D call: TRBD1 (7 bases). Germline V gene sequence: CDR1 KGHSH, CDR2 LQKENI. Between the trimmed V and J ends, which lost 2 bases and 11 bases, there was a span of 15 bases. The CDR3 runs to 14 residues. CDR3: CASSPGQGGQELFF. DNA for the CDR3: TGTGCCAGCTCACCAGGTCAGGGGGGCCAAGAGCTGTTTTTT.

Concerning this clone itself: A much bigger clone sits one base away, suggesting this may be a read error. As the CDR3 is not closed by the conserved phenylalanine or tryptophan, this likely results from a read error. This rearrangement joins TRBV30 to TRBJ2-5, with TRBD1 matching over 7 bases. The germline gives CDR1 GTSNPN, CDR2 SVGIG (reference sequence). The CDR3 is made up of 14 amino acids. The V gene end was trimmed by 1 base and the J gene end by 4 bases; junction bases not matched to a gene: 6. The CDR3 nucleotides are TGTGCCTGGAGTGCCCAGCGACAGGGAGAGACCCAGTACCTC. Its protein is CAWSAQRQGETQYL.

There are many counts of this clone. V gene TRBV15 combines with J gene TRBJ2-7; TRBD1 or TRBD2 may be the D gene (5 bases each). CDR1 is LNHNV, CDR2 YYDKDF, per germline (reference sequence). V was cut by 4 bases and J by 3 bases, with 16 bases left in between. The CDR3 runs 15 residues. The CDR3 loop reads CATSKDEGSVYEQYF. CDR3 DNA sequence: TGTGCCACCAGCAAGGATGAGGGGAGCGTCTACGAGCAGTACTTC.

This clone was observed at least ten times. V is TRBV6-1 and J is TRBJ2-7; TRBD2 matches at 8 bases. CDR1 is MNHNS and CDR2 is SASEGT in the germline V gene. The CDR3 consists of 16 residues. J was trimmed by 1 base and V by 1 base; bases with no gene match: 6. CDR3 region: CASSEGVGRGSYEQYF. CDR3 coding DNA: TGTGCCAGCAGTGAAGGGGTCGGGAGGGGGTCCTACGAGCAGTACTTC.

About this clone itself: A much larger clone differs by one base, so this may be a read error. The chain combines TRBV3-1 with TRBJ2-7, with a tentative D call TRBD1 (5 bases). CDR1 and CDR2 (germline): LGHDT, YNNKEL (reference sequence). This CDR3 contains 13 residues. V was trimmed by 10 bases and J by 4 bases, leaving 17 bases between them. The CDR3 protein is CATGRVESYEQYF. CDR3 DNA: TGTGCCACCGGCAGGGTAGAGTCTTACGAGCAGTACTTC.

This clone was observed many times. This CDR3 is CASSLAPRRGGGKVAGTEAFF. Here the CDR3 DNA reads TGTGCCAGCAGCTTAGCCCCTCGGCGGGGGGGGGGGAAAGTCGCGGGGACTGAAGCTTTCTTT. This rearrangement joins TRBV11-2 to TRBJ1-1, with D perhaps matching TRBD1 (5 bases). Germline CDR1 and CDR2: SGHAT and FQNNGV. This CDR3 is 21 amino acids long. Trimming left V 1 base short and J 5 bases short, with 32 bases between.